Reported below is one T cell receptor beta chain. The target of this receptor is not known. The record has no base qualities; no much larger clone is one base away. This record comes from a study of blood T cell repertoires in COVID-19 (TCRdb year 2020). For the wider study: The collaborator samples originated in the United States, Italy and Spain and spanned the acute and convalescent phases of COVID-19. The material from the prospective study consisted of cDNA or gDNA derived from T cells, B-cell-depleted T cells, or PBMCs. Subjects who had been exposed to COVID-19, were actively infected with it, or had recovered from it provided the deeply sampled blood TCRbeta repertoires that made up the dataset. A freely available public database, intended as a resource for researchers studying the immune response to SARS-CoV-2, is where the repertoires were released. The samples were drawn from two sources: the first 160 participants of the ongoing ImmuneRACE study, and 1,000 to 1,500 subjects contributed by 6 global collaborators. Sample metadata almost always included a de-identified subject ID, COVID-19 status, age in years and sex. HLA class I and class II types, where available, came from metadata supplied by the sample provider rather than from assay-based typing.

TCRbeta CDR3 regions were amplified from genomic DNA by means of the immunoSEQ Assay, a bias-controlled multiplex PCR. The study's own analysis went as follows. Within the assay, amplification of reference gene primers was used to estimate how many nucleated cells each sample contained. To quantify the absolute abundance of each unique TCRbeta CDR3 rearrangement, sequence reads were collapsed and filtered. Productive Simpson clonality was computed per sample as the square root of Simpson's diversity index over productive rearrangements. TCRdb took over this immuneACCESS table, retaining in-frame rearrangements with V and J assigned. Such tables are incomplete; in checked studies, under half of the missing clones stem from an unresolved V gene, and the remainder is unexplained. D and trimming come from the DNA, and the V and J calls and clone size come from that table. For this sample there are approximately 66,000 clones; more than 60% appear just once. The ten largest clones capture over 20% of the sample.

Results the study describes overall, beyond this receptor: How much clinical and demographic metadata was included differed by source and by participant, and the metadata was provided uncurated.

Whole blood was collected in K2EDTA tubes by collaborating institutions according to the institutions' own protocols. For TCRbeta analysis, collaborators shipped samples as frozen whole blood, isolated PBMCs, or DNA extracted from either of those sample types. The germline V gene supplies CDR1 SGHRS and CDR2 YFSETQ. Including cysteine and phenylalanine, the CDR3 has 14 amino acids. Only the CDR3 part of the read is kept: 42 bases, read in frame from the first base. The V end gives up 9 bases and the J end 5 bases, leaving 10 bases in the junction not matched to a gene. Specimen: peripheral blood. The V and J genes are TRBV5-1 and TRBJ2-2; 7 middle bases align to TRBD1. This sequence was found in a man aged 60-69 years with acute or convalescent COVID-19. The encoded CDR3 is CATKTQGETGELFF. The nucleotide sequence is given as TGCGCCACCAAAACGCAGGGGGAGACCGGGGAGCTGTTTTTT.